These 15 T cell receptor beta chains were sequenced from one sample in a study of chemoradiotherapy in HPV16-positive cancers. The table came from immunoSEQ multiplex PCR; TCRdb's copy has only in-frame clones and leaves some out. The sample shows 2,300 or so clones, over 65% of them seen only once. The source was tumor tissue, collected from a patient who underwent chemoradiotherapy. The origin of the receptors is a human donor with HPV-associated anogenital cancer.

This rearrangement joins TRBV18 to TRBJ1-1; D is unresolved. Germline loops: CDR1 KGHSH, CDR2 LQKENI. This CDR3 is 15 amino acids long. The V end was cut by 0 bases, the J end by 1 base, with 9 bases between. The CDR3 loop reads CASSPPSAGNTEAFF. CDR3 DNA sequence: TGTGCCAGCTCACCACCTTCCGCGGGGAACACTGAAGCTTTCTTT.

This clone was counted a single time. CDR3: CATDDPSGANVLTF. The CDR3 coding sequence is TGTGCCACCGACGACCCATCTGGGGCCAACGTCCTGACTTTC. The chain carries TRBV5-4 and TRBJ2-6; unclear D gene. The germline V gene encodes CDR1 SGHNT and CDR2 YYREEE (reference sequence). The V end was cut by 9 bases, the J end by 1 base, with 11 bases between. The CDR3 runs 14 residues.

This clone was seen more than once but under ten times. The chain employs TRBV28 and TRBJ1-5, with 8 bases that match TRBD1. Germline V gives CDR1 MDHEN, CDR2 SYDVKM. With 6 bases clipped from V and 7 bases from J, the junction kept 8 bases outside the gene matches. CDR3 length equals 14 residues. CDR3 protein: CASSTRGHGQPQHF. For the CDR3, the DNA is TGTGCCAGCAGCACCAGGGGGCACGGCCAGCCCCAGCATTTT.

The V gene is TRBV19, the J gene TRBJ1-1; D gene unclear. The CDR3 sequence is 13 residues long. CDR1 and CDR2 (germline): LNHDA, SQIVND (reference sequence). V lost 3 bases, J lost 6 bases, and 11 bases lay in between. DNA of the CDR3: TGTGCCAGTAGTATGGGGAATTGGGCTGAAGCTTTCTTT. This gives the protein CASSMGNWAEAFF.

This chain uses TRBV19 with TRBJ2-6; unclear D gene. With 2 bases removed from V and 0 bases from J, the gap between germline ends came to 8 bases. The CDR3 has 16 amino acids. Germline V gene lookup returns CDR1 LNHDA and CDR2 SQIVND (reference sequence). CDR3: CASSISGSSGANVLTF. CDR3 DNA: TGTGCCAGTAGTATAAGTGGATCCTCTGGGGCCAACGTCCTGACTTTC.

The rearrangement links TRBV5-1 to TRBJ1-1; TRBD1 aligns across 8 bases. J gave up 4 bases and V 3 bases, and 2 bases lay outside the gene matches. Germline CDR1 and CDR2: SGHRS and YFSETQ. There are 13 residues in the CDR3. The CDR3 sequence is CASSYGQGTEAFF. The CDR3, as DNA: TGCGCCAGCAGCTACGGACAGGGCACTGAAGCTTTCTTT.

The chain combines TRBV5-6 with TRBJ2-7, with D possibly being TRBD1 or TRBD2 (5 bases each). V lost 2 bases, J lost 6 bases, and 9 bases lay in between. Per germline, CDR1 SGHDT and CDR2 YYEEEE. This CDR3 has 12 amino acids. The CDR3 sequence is CASSFWGFEQYF. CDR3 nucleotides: TGTGCCAGCAGCTTTTGGGGGTTCGAGCAGTACTTC.

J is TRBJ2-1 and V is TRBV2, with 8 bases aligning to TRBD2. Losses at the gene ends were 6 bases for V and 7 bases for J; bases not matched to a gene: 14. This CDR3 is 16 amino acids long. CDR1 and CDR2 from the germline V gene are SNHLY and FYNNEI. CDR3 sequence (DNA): TGTGCCAGCAGGGGGGATACTAGCGGTCTAACGAATGAGCAGTTCTTC. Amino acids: CASRGDTSGLTNEQFF.

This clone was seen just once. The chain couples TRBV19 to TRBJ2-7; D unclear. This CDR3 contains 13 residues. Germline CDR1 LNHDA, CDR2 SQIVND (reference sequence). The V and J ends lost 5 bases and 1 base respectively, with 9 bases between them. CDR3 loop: CASSPSNSYEQYF. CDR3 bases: TGTGCCAGTAGTCCCTCTAATTCCTACGAGCAGTACTTC.

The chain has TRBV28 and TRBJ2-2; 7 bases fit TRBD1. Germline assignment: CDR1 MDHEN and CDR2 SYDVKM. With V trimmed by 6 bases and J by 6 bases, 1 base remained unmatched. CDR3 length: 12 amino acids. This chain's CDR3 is CASRQGSGELFF. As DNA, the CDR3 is TGTGCCAGCAGACAGGGGTCCGGGGAGCTGTTTTTT.

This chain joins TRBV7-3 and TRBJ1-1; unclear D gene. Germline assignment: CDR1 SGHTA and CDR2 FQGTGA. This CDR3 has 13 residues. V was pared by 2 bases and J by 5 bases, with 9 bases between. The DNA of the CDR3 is TGTGCCAGCAGCTTAGGGCAGGAAACTGAAGCTTTCTTT. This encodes CASSLGQETEAFF.

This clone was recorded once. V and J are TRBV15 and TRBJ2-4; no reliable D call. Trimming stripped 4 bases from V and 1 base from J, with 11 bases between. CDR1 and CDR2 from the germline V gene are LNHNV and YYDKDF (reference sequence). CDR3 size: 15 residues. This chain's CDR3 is CATSTGMLAKNIQYF. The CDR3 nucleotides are TGTGCCACCAGCACAGGCATGCTGGCCAAAAACATTCAGTACTTC.

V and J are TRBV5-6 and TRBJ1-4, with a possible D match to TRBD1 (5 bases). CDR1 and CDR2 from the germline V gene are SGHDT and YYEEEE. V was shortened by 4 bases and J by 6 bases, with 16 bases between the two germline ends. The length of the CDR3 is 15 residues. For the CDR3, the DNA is TGTGCCAGCAGCCTCGACGGGGCGGGGGATGAAAAACTGTTTTTT. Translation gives CASSLDGAGDEKLFF.

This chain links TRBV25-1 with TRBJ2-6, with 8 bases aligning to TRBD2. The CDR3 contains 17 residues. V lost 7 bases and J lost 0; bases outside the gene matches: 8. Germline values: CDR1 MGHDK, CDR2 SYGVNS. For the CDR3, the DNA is TGTGCCAGCACCCCCAGCGGGGGAGCCTCTGGGGCCAACGTCCTGACTTTC. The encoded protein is CASTPSGGASGANVLTF.

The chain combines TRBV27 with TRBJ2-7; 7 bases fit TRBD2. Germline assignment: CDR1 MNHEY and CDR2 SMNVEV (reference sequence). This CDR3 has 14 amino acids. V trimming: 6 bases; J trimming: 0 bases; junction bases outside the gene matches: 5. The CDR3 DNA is TGTGCCAGCAGACGGGGGGATATCTCCTACGAGCAGTACTTC. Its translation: CASRRGDISYEQYF.